This is a list of T cell receptor beta chains from one sample in a study of PD-1 blockade in classical Hodgkin lymphoma. Using immunoSEQ multiplex PCR, the repertoire was profiled, and TCRdb retains in-frame clones only, with some absent. The sample holds 25,000 to 30,000 clones, approximately 74% seen once. The sample in question was peripheral blood mononuclear cells (PBMCs), obtained before the second cycle of nivolumab. These receptors originate from a human donor with classical Hodgkin lymphoma. CDR3s include the opening cysteine and the closing phenylalanine or tryptophan. Fields, in order: D gene, J gene, V gene, clone size, CDR3 DNA, CDR3 protein. D genes are given only for firm matches. Some rows mark clone size as missing; the rest say once, few, many or name a class of expanded clone.

d_gene: TRBD2
j_gene: TRBJ2-5
v_gene: TRBV9
abundance: few
CDR3nt: TGTGCCAGCAGCTCCGGACTAGCTTTATTGGAGACCCAGTACTTC
CDR3aa: CASSSGLALLETQYF

d_gene: .
j_gene: TRBJ2-5
v_gene: TRBV9
abundance: few
CDR3nt: TGTGCCAGCAGCGTAGATACAGGTCAAGAGACCCAGTACTTC
CDR3aa: CASSVDTGQETQYF

d_gene: TRBD1
j_gene: TRBJ1-3
v_gene: TRBV5-5
abundance: few
CDR3nt: TGTGCCAGCAGCTTGGTTCCACTGACAGGGGGAAACACCATATATTTT
CDR3aa: CASSLVPLTGGNTIYF

d_gene: .
j_gene: TRBJ2-1
v_gene: TRBV19
abundance: .
CDR3nt: TGTGCCAGTAGTATCCTCCTCACCGATTGGGCCAATGAGCAGTTCTTC
CDR3aa: CASSILLTDWANEQFF

d_gene: .
j_gene: TRBJ1-1
v_gene: TRBV7-9
abundance: .
CDR3nt: TGTGCCAGCAGTTTTACGGCAGTGAACACTGAAGCTTTCTTT
CDR3aa: CASSFTAVNTEAFF

d_gene: TRBD1
j_gene: TRBJ2-5
v_gene: TRBV9
abundance: .
CDR3nt: TGTGCCAGCAGCGTAGGCCGGGACAGACCCCAAGAGACCCAGTACTTC
CDR3aa: CASSVGRDRPQETQYF

d_gene: .
j_gene: TRBJ2-1
v_gene: TRBV15
abundance: .
CDR3nt: TGTGCCACCAGCCGCTCTGGAAAAGCGGAGCAGTTCTTC
CDR3aa: CATSRSGKAEQFF

d_gene: .
j_gene: TRBJ1-2
v_gene: TRBV7-9
abundance: .
CDR3nt: TGTGCCAGCAGCCTCGAGTTGGGTACGGGGGGCTACACCTTC
CDR3aa: CASSLELGTGGYTF

d_gene: TRBD1
j_gene: TRBJ1-2
v_gene: TRBV5-6
abundance: .
CDR3nt: TGTGCCAGCAGCACCGTAGGGGGCCGTGGCTATGGCTACACCTTC
CDR3aa: CASSTVGGRGYGYTF

d_gene: .
j_gene: TRBJ2-1
v_gene: TRBV5-4
abundance: .
CDR3nt: TGTGCCAGCAGCTTACCAGGGGATTATGAGCAGTTCTTC
CDR3aa: CASSLPGDYEQFF

d_gene: .
j_gene: TRBJ2-1
v_gene: TRBV7-9
abundance: few
CDR3nt: TGTGCCAGCAGCTTTGGCACCCCTAGGTACAATGAGCAGTTCTTC
CDR3aa: CASSFGTPRYNEQFF

d_gene: .
j_gene: TRBJ2-1
v_gene: TRBV7-6
abundance: few
CDR3nt: TGTGCCAGCAGCTTAGGGGATGAGCAGTTCTTC
CDR3aa: CASSLGDEQFF

d_gene: .
j_gene: TRBJ2-7
v_gene: TRBV19
abundance: .
CDR3nt: TGTGCCGGGAAGCACGTTGAGGAGGGCGAGCAGTACTTC
CDR3aa: CAGKHVEEGEQYF